This paragraph covers one T cell receptor (beta chain) sequence. What it binds is not known. This specimen belongs to a study of CD8+ T cells in alopecia areata. The wider study: Each of the treated patients was given oral tofacitinib, 5 to 10 mg twice daily, for moderate-to-severe alopecia areata. The protocol delivered tofacitinib for 6 to 18 months, then withdrew it for 6 months.

Following extraction, RNA underwent reverse transcription to cDNA, which served as the sequencing template. Assay: immunoSEQ multiplex PCR; the TCRdb copy retains only in-frame clones and omits some. This table has around 100,000 clones, about three fifths appearing once. Study-wide points: Relative to mice, TCR sharing across patients was less clear, a difference possibly HLA-related.

Germline trimming cut 5 bases from V and 4 bases from J; bases unmatched to any gene: 18. Germline V gene lookup returns CDR1 SEHNR and CDR2 FQNEAQ (reference sequence). CDR3 size: 18 residues. Regarding treatment: oral pan-JAK inhibitor, 5-10 mg twice daily. The chain couples TRBV7-9 to TRBJ1-1; TRBD1 agrees at 8 bases. This sample comprised CD8+ T cells sorted from blood, obtained at week 24, from a patient treated with tofacitinib. The source of this sequence is a human donor with alopecia areata. CDR3: CASSPRQGKPLTFTEAFF. In DNA form, the CDR3 reads TGTGCCAGCAGCCCCCGACAGGGGAAACCCCTTACGTTCACTGAAGCTTTCTTT.